Each of the 27 T cell receptor beta chains below was sequenced from the same sample in a study of Graves' ophthalmopathy and Graves' hyperthyroidism. TCR beta CDR3 regions were amplified from RNA transcripts. An opening RT-PCR round employed HTBI primers and preceded a second-round multiplex PCR. Each CDR3 protein is one row after TCRdb ran MiXCR on the multiplex PCR reads. The sample includes a few hundred thousand distinct CDR3 sequences, around 21% of them seen just once. The sequenced material came from peripheral blood. All receptors derive from a young woman with stable Graves' hyperthyroidism.

There are many counts of this clonotype. The chain recombines TRBV6-4 with TRBJ2-3; 12 positions agree with TRBD2. There are 17 residues in the CDR3. Trimming took 7 bases from V and 6 from J; bases not matched to a gene: 14. Germline V gene data show CDR1 as MRHNA and CDR2 as SNTAGT. The CDR3: CASTPLRLAGEGDTQYF. The CDR3 bases are TGTGCCAGCACCCCTCTTCGACTAGCGGGAGAGGGTGATACGCAGTATTTT.

This clonotype occurred many times. This sequence joins TRBV7-2 and TRBJ1-6; TRBD1 agrees at 7 bases. Per the germline V gene, CDR1 is SGHTA and CDR2 is FQGNSA. The CDR3 has 14 amino acids. V was pared by 1 base and J by 10 bases, with 4 bases of the junction left unmatched. The CDR3 loop is CASSLGDSGSPLHF. For the CDR3, the DNA is TGTGCCAGCAGCTTAGGGGACAGTGGATCACCCCTCCACTTT.

This clonotype was picked up many times. The chain couples TRBV19 to TRBJ2-7, with D unclear. Trimming removed 5 bases at V and 2 bases at J, with 16 bases between. Germline CDR1 LNHDA, CDR2 SQIVND (reference sequence). CDR3 size: 15 residues. CDR3 residues: CASSPAGFGAYEQYF. The DNA for the CDR3 is TGTGCCAGTAGTCCCGCCGGGTTTGGGGCCTACGAGCAGTACTTC.

This clonotype was counted many times. The gene calls are TRBV27 and TRBJ2-5; unclear D gene. The length of the CDR3 is 14 residues. The germline V gene has CDR1 MNHEY and CDR2 SMNVEV (reference sequence). V was shortened by 1 base and J by 4 bases, with 10 bases between the two germline ends. The CDR3 reads CASSLYPLSETQYF. Written as DNA, the CDR3 is TGTGCCAGCAGTTTATATCCCCTCTCAGAGACCCAGTACTTC.

This clonotype occurred a few times. CDR3 in amino acids: CASMGGWRGGAEAFF. The CDR3, as DNA: TGTGCCAGCATGGGAGGTTGGAGGGGGGGAGCTGAAGCTTTCTTT. The gene calls are TRBV7-2 and TRBJ1-1, with D possibly being TRBD1 (6 bases). The CDR3 totals 15 residues. V was trimmed by 7 bases and J by 6 bases, leaving 21 bases between them. Germline CDR1 SGHTA, CDR2 FQGNSA.

This clonotype was detected many times. The CDR3 spells CATSSPQRGYQETQYF. CDR3 nucleotide sequence: TGTGCCACCAGCAGCCCCCAGCGGGGGTACCAAGAGACCCAGTACTTC. This chain connects TRBV15 to TRBJ2-5, with 8 nucleotides matching TRBD2. V gave up 3 bases and J gave up 0 bases; unmatched junction bases: 6. The CDR3 has 16 residues. The V gene's germline CDR1 is LNHNV and CDR2 YYDKDF (reference sequence).

This clonotype was counted once. The chain is built from TRBV12-3 or TRBV12-4 and TRBJ2-5, with D possibly TRBD1 on 6 matching bases. The CDR3 runs 16 residues. V shed 5 bases and J shed 1 base, with 17 bases lying between them. The CDR3 bases are TGTGCCAGCAGTCCACAGGGTCGGAATTTCCAAGAGACCCAGTACTTC. Encoded protein: CASSPQGRNFQETQYF.

This clonotype was picked up a small number of times. V is TRBV20-1 and J is TRBJ1-1; a weak D match, TRBD1 (5 bases). V lost 2 bases to trimming and J lost 3 bases, with 13 bases between them. CDR3 length equals 14 residues. Germline loops: CDR1 DFQATT, CDR2 SNEGSKA (reference sequence). Written as DNA, the CDR3 is TGCAGTGCTAGAAAGGGGTACAGCCACACTGAAGCTTTCTTT. It translates to CSARKGYSHTEAFF.

This clonotype has ten or more counts. The chain couples TRBV15 to TRBJ1-2, with D perhaps TRBD1 (5 bases). The CDR3 totals 13 residues. The germline gives CDR1 LNHNV, CDR2 YYDKDF (reference sequence). V gave up 5 bases and J gave up 6 bases, with 13 bases separating them. The CDR3 nucleotides are TGTGCCACCAGCGTCGCAGGGTATCATGGCTACACCTTC. Translating it yields CATSVAGYHGYTF. The entire variable domain, with the rest obtained from reference TRBV15 and TRBJ1-2, is as follows: DAMVIQNPRYQVTQFGKPVTLSCSQTLNHNVMYWYQQKSSQAPKLLFHYYDKDFNNEADTPDNFQSRRPNTSFCFLDIRSPGLGDTAMYLCATSVAGYHGYTFGSGTRLTVV.

This clonotype was seen ten or more times. V and J are TRBV5-1 and TRBJ1-2; TRBD1 might be the D (5 bases). This CDR3 region has 13 residues. CDR1 SGHRS and CDR2 YFSETQ come from the germline V gene. V dropped 2 bases and J dropped 5 bases, with 10 bases sitting between them. The CDR3 DNA follows: TGCGCCAGCAGCTTTGGGGCAGGGTATGGCTACACCTTC. It specifies CASSFGAGYGYTF. Looking up the rest from reference TRBV5-1 and TRBJ1-2 gives the full variable domain: KAGVTQTPRYLIKTRGQQVTLSCSPISGHRSVSWYQQTPGQGLQFLFEYFSETQRNKGNFPGRFSGRQFSNSRSEMNVSTLELGDSALYLCASSFGAGYGYTFGSGTRLTVV.

This clonotype occurred many times. This sequence joins TRBV7-9 and TRBJ1-1; unclear D gene. Trimming removed 5 bases from V and 1 base from J, with 11 bases in between. The CDR3 runs 14 residues. CDR1 SEHNR and CDR2 FQNEAQ come from the germline V gene (reference sequence). The CDR3 spells CASSPLTRNTEAFF. Here the CDR3 DNA reads TGTGCCAGCAGCCCTCTGACCAGGAACACTGAAGCTTTCTTT. Full variable domain (remainder filled in from reference TRBV7-9 and TRBJ1-1): DTGVSQNPRHKITKRGQNVTFRCDPISEHNRLYWYRQTLGQGPEFLTYFQNEAQLEKSRLLSDRFSAERPKGSFSTLEIQRTEQGDSAMYLCASSPLTRNTEAFFGQGTRLTVV.

In its sample, this clonotype was seen many times. At one boundary the junction diverges from the germline segment, which might be a read error. This chain links TRBV27 with TRBJ1-2; no reliable D call. Per the germline V gene, CDR1 is MNHEY and CDR2 is SMNVEV (reference sequence). This CDR3 is built from 14 residues. The CDR3 DNA sequence: TGTGCCAGCAGCCTATGGACGGCGAACTCCCTACTCTACTTC. Amino acid sequence: CASSLWTANSLLYF.

The J gene is TRBJ2-5, the V gene TRBV20-1; D is unclear. The CDR3 loop spans 15 amino acids. The germline gives CDR1 DFQATT, CDR2 SNEGSKA (reference sequence). V was pared by 0 bases and J by 1 base, with 12 bases between. CDR3 sequence reads: CSARDLGRVQETQYF. CDR3 nucleotides: TGCAGTGCTAGAGATCTGGGTCGGGTCCAAGAGACCCAGTACTTC.

This clonotype was seen only a few times. V gene TRBV28 combines with J gene TRBJ1-5; possible D gene TRBD1, 5 bases. This CDR3 spans 13 amino acids. The germline V gene has CDR1 MDHEN and CDR2 SYDVKM. Trimming took off 8 bases at V and 1 base at J, with 9 bases between the two ends. CDR3: CASEWGSNQPQHF. The DNA of the CDR3 is TGTGCCAGCGAATGGGGGAGCAATCAGCCCCAGCATTTT. The variable domain in full, completed from reference TRBV28 and TRBJ1-5, reads DVKVTQSSRYLVKRTGEKVFLECVQDMDHENMFWYRQDPGLGLRLIYFSYDVKMKEKGDIPEGYSVSREKKERFSLILESASTNQTSMYLCASEWGSNQPQHFGDGTRLSIL.

This clonotype was counted between two and nine times. This chain uses TRBV2 with TRBJ2-2; 8 positions match TRBD1. The CDR3 runs to 16 residues. Germline CDR1 SNHLY, CDR2 FYNNEI. V trimming: 2 bases; J trimming: 4 bases; junction bases outside the gene matches: 6. The CDR3 sequence: CASSERTGSVTGELFF. The CDR3 DNA sequence: TGTGCCAGCAGTGAAAGGACAGGGTCGGTCACCGGGGAGCTGTTTTTT.

This clonotype was detected ten times or more. As DNA, the CDR3 is TGCAGCGCCACGAGCGACTGGGGAGGGGCCGGGGAGCTGTTTTTT. Protein product: CSATSDWGGAGELFF. The chain joins TRBV29-1 to TRBJ2-2; 7 bases are a match to TRBD2. V lost 7 bases, J lost 6 bases, and 14 bases stayed unmatched. CDR1 and CDR2 from the germline V gene are SQVTM and ANQGSEA. This CDR3 is 15 amino acids long.

V usage is TRBV20-1 and J usage is TRBJ2-2, with TRBD2 matching 7 bases. There are 19 residues in the CDR3. Germline CDR1 DFQATT, CDR2 SNEGSKA (reference sequence). The V segment lost 1 base and the J segment 6 bases; nucleotides outside the gene matches: 20. The CDR3 DNA reads TGCAGTGCTAGAGTTCTTCTAGCGGTCGCCGACCCGTTGGCCGGGGAGCTGTTTTTT. Its protein is CSARVLLAVADPLAGELFF.

This clonotype was counted a few times. The chain couples TRBV20-1 to TRBJ2-5, with D possibly matching TRBD2 (6 bases). In germline, CDR1 is DFQATT, CDR2 SNEGSKA (reference sequence). The V gene lost 6 bases and the J gene lost 1 base, with 18 bases spanning the gap. The CDR3 loop spans 15 amino acids. CDR3: CSALAGSGAQETQYF. CDR3 sequence (DNA): TGCAGTGCCCTCGCTGGTAGCGGTGCCCAAGAGACCCAGTACTTC.

This clonotype was seen many times. V is TRBV2 and J is TRBJ2-5; D is ambiguous. V was pared by 0 bases and J by 5 bases, with 4 bases between. The CDR3 consists of 12 residues. Germline CDR1 is SNHLY and CDR2 is FYNNEI. The CDR3 DNA sequence: TGTGCCAGCAGTGAAGCGGCGGAGACCCAGTACTTC. Translation: CASSEAAETQYF.

This clonotype came up many times. The CDR3 spells CASSPGIRGEQYF. CDR3 DNA: TGTGCCAGCTCACCCGGAATCAGGGGCGAGCAGTACTTC. This chain connects TRBV18 to TRBJ2-7; D possibly corresponds to TRBD1 (6 bases). CDR1 KGHSH and CDR2 LQKENI come from the germline V gene. Between the trimmed V and J ends, which lost 3 bases and 6 bases, there was a span of 12 bases. This CDR3 has 13 amino acids.

This clonotype was recorded many times. The J gene is TRBJ2-2, the V gene TRBV15; D might be TRBD2 (5 bases). The germline V gene has CDR1 LNHNV and CDR2 YYDKDF (reference sequence). The CDR3 length is 15 residues. Trimming cost V 1 base and J 6 bases, with 12 bases left between them. Written as DNA, the CDR3 is TGTGCCACCAGCAGAGGCGGTAGCGCAGCCGGGGAGCTGTTTTTT. It is translated as CATSRGGSAAGELFF.

This clonotype was seen many times. The genes are TRBV3-1 and TRBJ1-1; D is uncertain. V gave up 8 bases and J gave up 3 bases, with 10 bases separating them. Germline CDR1 and CDR2: LGHDT and YNNKEL (reference sequence). The CDR3 runs 12 residues. Here the CDR3 DNA reads TGTGCCAGCGCCGACTGGGACACTGAAGCTTTCTTT. Amino acids: CASADWDTEAFF.

This clonotype was seen many times. This may be a read error: a much more frequent sequence differs by one nucleotide. The J gene is TRBJ2-2, the V gene TRBV29-1; 8 bases are a match to TRBD1. The CDR3 contains 15 residues. Germline V gene data show CDR1 as SQVTM and CDR2 as ANQGSEA. The CDR3 reads CSVATWTGPGGKLFF. Here the CDR3 DNA reads TGCAGCGTTGCCACCTGGACAGGGCCGGGCGGGAAGCTGTTTTTT.

The chain is built from TRBV30 and TRBJ1-1; possible D gene TRBD1, 5 bases. CDR1 is GTSNPN and CDR2 is SVGIG in the germline V gene (reference sequence). The CDR3 has 13 residues. The V end was cut by 0 bases, the J end by 6 bases, with 11 bases between. The CDR3 DNA follows: TGTGCCTGGAGTGTACGGGGGTTCTCTGAAGCTTTCTTT. Translation gives CAWSVRGFSEAFF.

This clonotype was counted a few times. One end of the junction varies from germline; a read error may be responsible. V usage is TRBV20-1 and J usage is TRBJ2-1; possibly TRBD2 for D (6 bases). CDR1 and CDR2 (germline): DFQATT, SNEGSKA (reference sequence). CDR3 length: 14 residues. CDR3 sequence reads: CSARVILALDEKFF. CDR3 in DNA: TGCAGTGCTAGGGTGATACTAGCTTTGGATGAGAAGTTCTTC.

This chain uses TRBV6-5 with TRBJ2-7; TRBD2 matches at 9 bases. V lost 4 bases, J lost 3 bases, and 7 bases stayed unmatched. Germline V gene data show CDR1 as MNHEY and CDR2 as SVGAGI. The CDR3 loop spans 15 amino acids. CDR3 sequence: CASSSPGLAIYEQYF. CDR3 DNA: TGTGCCAGCAGTTCGCCGGGACTAGCCATCTACGAGCAGTACTTC.

At least ten counts were recorded for this clonotype. The chain recombines TRBV25-1 with TRBJ2-7; 8 positions match TRBD2. Germline CDR1 and CDR2: MGHDK and SYGVNS. With 3 bases clipped from V and 0 bases from J, the junction kept 7 bases outside the gene matches. The CDR3 runs to 16 residues. The CDR3 nucleotides are TGTGCCAGCAGTGACGTCCTCGGGACTAGCTCCTACGAGCAGTACTTC. It encodes CASSDVLGTSSYEQYF.